The clone carrying this TCR beta chain is a singleton in its sample. This entry comes from a study of blood T cell repertoires in COVID-19. Background on the study: Acute-phase and convalescent COVID-19 samples originated in the United States, Italy and Spain. From T cells, B-cell-depleted T cells, or PBMCs came the material, which was cDNA or gDNA.

With 8 bases clipped from V and 2 bases from J, the junction kept 12 bases outside the gene matches. The V gene's germline CDR1 is LNHDA and CDR2 SQIVND (reference sequence). CDR3 length: 16 residues. Researchers sorted participants into cohorts using their self-reported clinical history. How the authors handled the data: Reference gene primers were amplified, and this amplification served to estimate nucleated cell counts. This table comes from immunoSEQ multiplex PCR, and its TCRdb copy is limited to in-frame clones, with some not included. The DNA was the basis for D and trimming; V, J and clone size are from that table. The profile shows 250,000 or so clones, more than 85% of them singletons.

The J gene is TRBJ2-7, the V gene TRBV19, with 10 nucleotides matching TRBD1. The sequencing sample was made of PBMCs or T cells enriched from blood (not recorded which). The sequence came from a man between 40 and 49 years old who had been exposed to COVID-19. The CDR3 bases are TGTGCCAGTCGAAGATTAGGGGACAGGGGTACCTACGAGCAGTACTTC. Its translation: CASRRLGDRGTYEQYF.